The rows below give T cell receptor beta chains drawn from one sample of a study of long-term antiretroviral therapy in people with HIV. Only in-frame clones appear in the TCRdb table, and some are missing; sequencing was by immunoSEQ multiplex PCR. The sample has some 40,000 clones, roughly 76% seen once. Source: unsorted PBMCs, taken 1.5 years after starting antiretroviral therapy. The receptors shown here come from a man aged 18 to 30 with HIV. The CDR3 runs from the conserved cysteine through the conserved F or W. The D gene is left open where the match is weak. Only part of the rows carry a size: once, few, many, or a class if the clone is expanded.

d_call: -; j_call: TRBJ2-7; v_call: TRBV7-9; clone_size: -; cdr3_length: 14; cdr3_nt: TGTGCCAGCAGCTTAGAGGCAGTTACCCACGAGCAGTACTTC; cdr3_aa: CASSLEAVTHEQYF
d_call: TRBD1; j_call: TRBJ2-7; v_call: TRBV5-6; clone_size: -; cdr3_length: 14; cdr3_nt: TGTGCCAGCAGACCCGGGACAGGGGGCAGTGAGCAGTACTTC; cdr3_aa: CASRPGTGGSEQYF
d_call: -; j_call: TRBJ2-5; v_call: TRBV19; clone_size: -; cdr3_length: 13; cdr3_nt: TGTGCCATTCCGACAAGTAACCAAGAGACCCAGTACTTC; cdr3_aa: CAIPTSNQETQYF
d_call: -; j_call: TRBJ2-7; v_call: TRBV5-1; clone_size: -; cdr3_length: 16; cdr3_nt: TGCGCCAGCAGCTTGGTGTCTGCAGGGGAAGAATACGAGCAGTACTTC; cdr3_aa: CASSLVSAGEEYEQYF
d_call: -; j_call: TRBJ2-7; v_call: TRBV9; clone_size: once; cdr3_length: 12; cdr3_nt: -; cdr3_aa: CASSVGYGSPYF
d_call: -; j_call: TRBJ1-1; v_call: TRBV29-1; clone_size: -; cdr3_length: 13; cdr3_nt: TGCAGCGTTGACGGGGGCGCAGAGACTGAAGCTTTCTTT; cdr3_aa: CSVDGGAETEAFF
d_call: -; j_call: TRBJ2-1; v_call: TRBV7-2; clone_size: -; cdr3_length: 11; cdr3_nt: TGTGCCAGCAGACAACTAGGGGAGCAGTTCTTC; cdr3_aa: CASRQLGEQFF
d_call: TRBD2; j_call: TRBJ2-1; v_call: TRBV7-9; clone_size: -; cdr3_length: 14; cdr3_nt: TGTGCCACCAGGAGGACTAGCGGGTCCGATGAGCAGTTCTTC; cdr3_aa: CATRRTSGSDEQFF
d_call: TRBD2; j_call: TRBJ2-1; v_call: TRBV30; clone_size: -; cdr3_length: 22; cdr3_nt: TGTGCCTGGAGGTACGGGGCTGGGACTAGCGGGGGTAAATCTAGCTCCTACAATGAGCAGTTCTTC; cdr3_aa: CAWRYGAGTSGGKSSSYNEQFF
d_call: TRBD1; j_call: TRBJ1-1; v_call: TRBV4-3; clone_size: -; cdr3_length: 18; cdr3_nt: TGCGCCAGCAGCCAAGAATGGACAGGGGGATCGTTGAGCACTGAAGCTTTCTTT; cdr3_aa: CASSQEWTGGSLSTEAFF
d_call: -; j_call: TRBJ2-7; v_call: TRBV28; clone_size: -; cdr3_length: 13; cdr3_nt: TGTGCCAGCAGTGCCGGGCCCCTCTACGAGCAGTACTTC; cdr3_aa: CASSAGPLYEQYF
d_call: TRBD2; j_call: TRBJ2-1; v_call: TRBV18; clone_size: -; cdr3_length: 13; cdr3_nt: TGTGCCAGCTCACCGGGACTAGCCGATGAGCAGTTCTTC; cdr3_aa: CASSPGLADEQFF
d_call: -; j_call: TRBJ2-2; v_call: TRBV19; clone_size: -; cdr3_length: 16; cdr3_nt: TGTGCCACCTCTTTCCCGGGGGGCCTAAACACCGGGGAGCTGTTTTTT; cdr3_aa: CATSFPGGLNTGELFF
d_call: -; j_call: TRBJ2-7; v_call: TRBV4-3; clone_size: -; cdr3_length: 16; cdr3_nt: TGCGCCAGCAGCCAAGATGGCCCAATCAGTCCCTACGAGCAGTACTTC; cdr3_aa: CASSQDGPISPYEQYF
d_call: -; j_call: TRBJ1-4; v_call: TRBV28; clone_size: -; cdr3_length: 17; cdr3_nt: TGTGCCAGCAGTTTAAGTTTCTTCTCAGGGAGTAATGAAAAACTGTTTTTT; cdr3_aa: CASSLSFFSGSNEKLFF
d_call: -; j_call: TRBJ2-1; v_call: TRBV5-4; clone_size: -; cdr3_length: 14; cdr3_nt: TGTGCCAGCAGCCGGGGACCAGACCGCGATGAGCAGTTCTTC; cdr3_aa: CASSRGPDRDEQFF
d_call: -; j_call: TRBJ2-2; v_call: TRBV11-2; clone_size: -; cdr3_length: 12; cdr3_nt: TGTGCCAGCAGCTTAGTTGCCGGGGAGCTGTTTTTT; cdr3_aa: CASSLVAGELFF
d_call: TRBD1; j_call: TRBJ2-2; v_call: TRBV7-8; clone_size: -; cdr3_length: 13; cdr3_nt: TGTGCCACCGGGGACAGGGCGGAGGGGGAGCTGTTTTTT; cdr3_aa: CATGDRAEGELFF
d_call: -; j_call: TRBJ2-7; v_call: TRBV9; clone_size: -; cdr3_length: 16; cdr3_nt: TGTGCCAGCAGCGTAGGCGGCACCGCATCGTTCGACGAGCAGTACTTC; cdr3_aa: CASSVGGTASFDEQYF
d_call: -; j_call: TRBJ1-2; v_call: TRBV29-1; clone_size: -; cdr3_length: 13; cdr3_nt: TGCAGCGTTGAAATGGCTGCCAGGGGAGGCTACACCTTC; cdr3_aa: CSVEMAARGGYTF
d_call: -; j_call: TRBJ1-1; v_call: TRBV28; clone_size: -; cdr3_length: 12; cdr3_nt: TGTGCCAGCAAACTCGGTGGTTCCGAAGCTTTCTTT; cdr3_aa: CASKLGGSEAFF
d_call: -; j_call: TRBJ1-5; v_call: TRBV7-9; clone_size: few; cdr3_length: 13; cdr3_nt: TGTGCCAGCAGCCCCGACGGGCCTTCCCCCCAGCATTTT; cdr3_aa: CASSPDGPSPQHF